These 22 T cell receptor beta chains came from one sample sequenced in a study of early T cells in non-severe SARS-CoV-2 infection. TCRdb itself ran the 5' RACE reads through MiXCR, one entry per CDR3 protein. Found here are over 75,000 distinct CDR3 sequences, less than 15% of them singletons; the top ten hold about 2%. The specimen sequenced was whole blood. The receptors were sampled from an adult who was a healthcare worker with PCR-confirmed SARS-CoV-2 infection or an uninfected control (not recorded which).

This clonotype has a count of ten or more. The V gene is TRBV2, the J gene TRBJ1-5, with D tentatively TRBD1 (5 bases). The CDR3 extends over 13 amino acids. V was shortened by 7 bases and J by 2 bases, with 9 bases between the two germline ends. CDR1 SNHLY and CDR2 FYNNEI come from the germline V gene. The CDR3 nucleotides read TGTGCCAGCAACGGGGGAGGCAATCAGCCCCAGCATTTT. It specifies CASNGGGNQPQHF.

J is TRBJ2-4 and V is TRBV28; 8 nucleotides align to TRBD1. V was clipped by 5 bases and J by 10 bases; unmatched bases: 10. CDR1 is MDHEN, CDR2 SYDVKM, per germline. This CDR3 spans 14 amino acids. CDR3 sequence: CASSLPRDRTIQYF. The CDR3, as DNA: TGTGCCAGCAGTCTACCGCGGGACAGGACAATTCAGTACTTC.

The V and J genes are TRBV9 and TRBJ2-7; 9 bases fit TRBD2. Germline loops: CDR1 SGDLS, CDR2 YYNGEE. The CDR3 sequence is 15 residues long. The ends lost 0 bases at V and 2 bases at J; junction bases unmatched: 3. This chain's CDR3 is CASSVGGGGAYEQYF. The CDR3, as DNA: TGTGCCAGCAGCGTAGGAGGCGGGGGGGCCTACGAGCAGTACTTC.

This clonotype has a handful of counts. The genes are TRBV20-1 and TRBJ1-3; D is unresolved. CDR1 is DFQATT, CDR2 SNEGSKA, per germline (reference sequence). V was pared by 4 bases and J by 0 bases, with 4 bases between. CDR3 length: 12 amino acids. This CDR3 reads CSATSSGNTIYF. The CDR3 bases are TGCAGTGCTACGAGCTCTGGAAACACCATATATTTT.

In the case of this clonotype: The final CDR3 position lacks the conserved phenylalanine or tryptophan, pointing to a likely read error. The V gene is TRBV28, the J gene TRBJ1-4; no clear D. The CDR3 is made up of 13 amino acids. The V gene lost 6 bases and the J gene lost 8 bases, with 13 bases spanning the gap. Germline values: CDR1 MDHEN, CDR2 SYDVKM. CDR3 sequence: CASRLPTAEKLFL. DNA of the CDR3: TGTGCCAGCAGGTTACCGACGGCAGAAAAACTGTTTCTT.

This clonotype was recorded at least ten times. The J gene is TRBJ1-6, the V gene TRBV10-2; 8 nucleotides agree with TRBD1. Trimming took 5 bases from V and 6 from J; bases not matched to a gene: 3. The CDR3 runs to 14 residues. The germline CDR1 and CDR2 sequences are WSHSY and SAAADI. In DNA, the CDR3 is TGCGCCAGCAGTACAGGGGGTGGTAATTCACCCCTCCACTTT. This encodes CASSTGGGNSPLHF.

As DNA, the CDR3 is TGTGCCACCAGCAGAGGTCCGGGGGGATTCGCTGAAGCTTTCTTT. Translation gives CATSRGPGGFAEAFF. The V call is TRBV15, the J call TRBJ1-1, with D perhaps TRBD1 (5 bases). Trimming took off 1 base at V and 6 bases at J, with 15 bases between the two ends. The CDR3 has 15 amino acids. The germline CDR1 and CDR2 sequences are LNHNV and YYDKDF (reference sequence).

This clonotype has at least ten counts. CDR3 in DNA: TGTGCCAGCAGCCTTCGTTTTGGACGCCAGAACACCGGGGAGCTGTTTTTT. This gives the protein CASSLRFGRQNTGELFF. This chain links TRBV5-5 with TRBJ2-2, with D unclear. The germline V and J ends were trimmed by 4 bases and 1 base, with 17 bases remaining between them. This CDR3 contains 17 residues. The germline CDR1 and CDR2 sequences are SGHKS and YYEKEE (reference sequence).

In this sample, this clonotype turned up a few times. The rearrangement joins TRBV6-2 or TRBV6-3 to TRBJ2-3; 8 nucleotides agree with TRBD2. This CDR3 comprises 14 residues. CDR1 is MNHEY and CDR2 is SVGEGT in the germline V gene. J was trimmed by 4 bases and V by 6 bases; bases with no gene match: 6. CDR3 region: CASSGTSRADTQYF. In DNA form, the CDR3 reads TGTGCCAGCAGCGGGACTAGTAGGGCAGATACGCAGTATTTT.

The rearrangement links TRBV20-1 to TRBJ2-5; D ambiguous. The germline V and J ends were trimmed by 3 bases and 5 bases, with 10 bases remaining between them. The CDR3 totals 12 residues. Looked up from germline, CDR1 is DFQATT and CDR2 is SNEGSKA (reference sequence). The CDR3 reads CSASLQPETQYF. The CDR3 nucleotides read TGCAGTGCTAGTCTACAGCCGGAGACCCAGTACTTC.

The chain combines TRBV7-6 with TRBJ2-1; TRBD2 matches at 7 bases. V gave up 2 bases and J gave up 4 bases; unmatched junction bases: 5. The CDR3 consists of 15 residues. Germline CDR1 SGHVS, CDR2 FNYEAQ. The CDR3 DNA follows: TGTGCCAGCAGCTTACCGTCTAGCGGTTACAATGAGCAGTTCTTC. It codes for CASSLPSSGYNEQFF. Full variable domain (outside the CDR3, taken from reference TRBV7-6 and TRBJ2-1): GAGVSQSPRYKVTKRGQDVALRCDPISGHVSLYWYRQALGQGPEFLTYFNYEAQQDKSGLPNDRFSAERPEGSISTLTIQRTEQRDSAMYRCASSLPSSGYNEQFFGPGTRLTVL.

This clonotype has more than one count but fewer than ten. This chain links TRBV5-4 with TRBJ2-1, with 10 bases identical to TRBD1. The length of the CDR3 is 16 residues. The V and J ends lost 3 bases and 3 bases, in that order; junction bases with no gene match: 6. The germline CDR1 and CDR2 sequences are SGHNT and YYREEE (reference sequence). This CDR3 is CASSSRTGGDYNEQFF. CDR3 nucleotides: TGTGCCAGCAGCTCCCGGACAGGGGGGGACTACAATGAGCAGTTCTTC.

This clonotype has a count of ten or more. This sequence joins TRBV14 and TRBJ1-4; 9 nucleotides match TRBD1. V gave up 4 bases and J gave up 8 bases; unmatched junction bases: 8. Germline CDR1 and CDR2: SGHDN and FVKESK. The CDR3 extends over 15 amino acids. This CDR3 reads CASSPWTGVEEKLFF. CDR3 coding DNA: TGTGCCAGCAGCCCTTGGACAGGGGTGGAGGAAAAACTGTTTTTT.

The chain combines TRBV20-1 with TRBJ1-1, with TRBD1 matching over 9 bases. The germline V gene has CDR1 DFQATT and CDR2 SNEGSKA (reference sequence). Trimming took 1 base from V and 3 from J; bases not matched to a gene: 0. The CDR3 covers 13 residues. The CDR3 DNA sequence: TGCAGTGCTAGAGGGACAGGGGACACTGAAGCTTTCTTT. Encoded protein: CSARGTGDTEAFF.

The chain carries TRBV7-9 and TRBJ1-6; no clear D. Germline V gives CDR1 SEHNR, CDR2 FQNEAQ (reference sequence). CDR3 length: 15 amino acids. V was clipped by 4 bases and J by 12 bases, with 19 bases between them. The CDR3 sequence is CASSSDPGRTVPLHF. In DNA form, the CDR3 reads TGTGCCAGCAGCTCCGATCCAGGTCGGACGGTACCCCTCCACTTT.

This clonotype was observed a few times. The V gene is TRBV6-1, the J gene TRBJ2-1; D might be TRBD2 (6 bases). Germline CDR1 MNHNS, CDR2 SASEGT. Trimming left V 1 base short and J 12 bases short, with 13 bases between. The CDR3 is 13 amino acids. CDR3 in DNA: TGTGCCAGCAGTGAAGTATTCCCGCGGGGGCAGTTCTTC. Its protein is CASSEVFPRGQFF.

This clonotype showed up just a few times. This chain uses TRBV6-5 with TRBJ2-2; D remains unclear. Trimming removed 5 bases from V and 1 base from J, with 11 bases in between. Germline loops: CDR1 MNHEY, CDR2 SVGAGI. The CDR3 spans 15 residues. The CDR3 sequence: CASSTGRRNTGELFF. CDR3 DNA sequence: TGTGCCAGCAGTACCGGGCGAAGGAACACCGGGGAGCTGTTTTTT.

This clonotype was counted between two and nine times. This chain uses TRBV27 with TRBJ2-7, with TRBD2 matching over 14 bases. CDR3 length: 16 amino acids. V shed 4 bases and J 2 bases; nucleotides not matched to a gene: 4. CDR1 MNHEY and CDR2 SMNVEV come from the germline V gene (reference sequence). Here the CDR3 reads CASSSGLAGGPYEQYF. The CDR3 DNA follows: TGTGCCAGCAGTTCAGGACTAGCGGGGGGACCCTACGAGCAGTACTTC.

This clonotype was counted at least ten times. V gene TRBV12-3 or TRBV12-4 combines with J gene TRBJ2-7; D is unclear. The CDR3 consists of 14 residues. With 6 bases removed from V and 5 bases from J, the gap between germline ends came to 17 bases. CDR3 coding DNA: TGTGCCAGCAGCCCTCTGCTTAACACGAACGAGCAGTACTTC. Protein sequence: CASSPLLNTNEQYF.

The CDR3 DNA is TGTGCCAGCAGCACGACAGGGGCTAACTATGGCTACACCTTC. It encodes CASSTTGANYGYTF. The chain combines TRBV3-1 with TRBJ1-2; TRBD1 matches 8 bases. V was clipped by 5 bases and J by 0 bases; unmatched bases: 2. Germline V lookup: CDR1 LGHDT, CDR2 YNNKEL (reference sequence). CDR3 length: 14 amino acids.

A note on this clonotype: A much larger clone differs from this one at a single base, so this may be a read error. The chain combines TRBV12-3 or TRBV12-4 with TRBJ2-2, with D hard to call. The CDR3 runs to 17 residues. Trimming removed 4 bases at V and 1 base at J, with 16 bases between. The CDR3 DNA follows: TGTGCCAGCAGTTACGGACGGAATTACGTGAACACCGGGGAGCTGTTTTTT. Translated: CASSYGRNYVNTGELFF.

This clonotype was counted between two and nine times. The CDR3 nucleotides read TGTGCCAGCATGGAGCGGTTCCAAGAGACCCAGTACTTC. Its protein product is CASMERFQETQYF. The chain joins TRBV27 to TRBJ2-5, with D maybe TRBD2 (5 bases). The germline CDR1 and CDR2 sequences are MNHEY and SMNVEV (reference sequence). This CDR3 comprises 13 residues. Trimming took 7 bases from V and 1 from J, leaving 10 bases between them.